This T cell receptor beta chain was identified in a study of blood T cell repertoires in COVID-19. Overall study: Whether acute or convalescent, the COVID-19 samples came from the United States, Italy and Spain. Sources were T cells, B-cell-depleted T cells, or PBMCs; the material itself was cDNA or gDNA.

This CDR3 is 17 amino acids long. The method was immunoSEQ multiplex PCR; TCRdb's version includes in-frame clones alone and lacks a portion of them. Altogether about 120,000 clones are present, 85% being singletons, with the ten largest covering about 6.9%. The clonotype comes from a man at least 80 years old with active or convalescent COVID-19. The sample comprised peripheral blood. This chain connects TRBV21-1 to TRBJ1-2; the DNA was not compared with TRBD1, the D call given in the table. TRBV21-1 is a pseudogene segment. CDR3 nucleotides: TGTGCCAGCAGCGGAGTTTACAGGGGGCACTCTGGCTATGGCTACACCTTC. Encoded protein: CASSGVYRGHSGYGYTF.